The rows below give T cell receptor beta chains drawn from one sample of a study of T cell changes during pregnancy in multiple sclerosis. TCRdb keeps only in-frame clones here, not all; method: immunoSEQ multiplex PCR. Found here are about 66,000 clones, roughly nine tenths of them singletons; the top ten hold approximately 5%. The sequences come from CD8+ T cells from peripheral blood mononuclear cells, collected before pregnancy. The receptors were sampled from a female donor with multiple sclerosis, enrolled in a pregnancy study. The CDR3 runs from the conserved cysteine through the conserved F or W. The order of the fields is J gene, V gene, CDR3 protein.

>TRBJ1-6|TRBV27
CASSYTASYNSPLHF
>TRBJ2-5|TRBV6-1
CASHWGGTETQYF
>TRBJ2-1|TRBV7-8
CASSLVGLVELEQFF
>TRBJ2-7|TRBV7-2
CASSLGTSVYEQYF
>TRBJ1-5|TRBV10-3
CAINTGDSNQPQHF
>TRBJ1-2|TRBV5-6
CASSRGQGADFLNYGYTF
>TRBJ2-7|TRBV6-6
CASSSRIHSYEQYF
>TRBJ2-5|TRBV15
CATSGQEETQYF
>TRBJ1-6|TRBV5-8
CASRERGGDSPLHF
>TRBJ1-5|TRBV27
CASRTGGQPQHF
>TRBJ1-2|TRBV9
CASSVAGRELYGYTF
>TRBJ2-1|TRBV5-1
CASSLELGTAYNEQFF
>TRBJ1-1|TRBV25-1
CASSEWSGEAFF
>TRBJ2-7|TRBV6-5
CASSYFEGTSNEQYF
>TRBJ1-5|TRBV5-6
CASSAGGNQPQHF
>TRBJ2-3|TRBV19
CASSIDGETQQYF
>TRBJ1-5|TRBV27
CASSLGTDQPQHF
>TRBJ2-7|TRBV4-1
CASSQGQGAYEQYF
>TRBJ2-2|TRBV11-2
CASSLGANTGELFF
>TRBJ1-1|TRBV5-5
CASSDHGGENTEAFF
>TRBJ2-4|TRBV27
CASSISGKNIQYF
>TRBJ1-2|TRBV4-1
CASSQGAFNYGYTF
>TRBJ1-2|TRBV9
CASTRGEEDGYTF
>TRBJ1-1|TRBV5-6
CASSLGWGQTNTEAFF
>TRBJ1-1|TRBV7-9
CASSLVQGLEAFF
>TRBJ1-4|TRBV11-1
CASSLNRGGATNEKLFF
>TRBJ2-7|TRBV5-6
CASSLAAGIEQYF
>TRBJ1-6|TRBV27
CASTKQGANSPLHF
>TRBJ2-5|TRBV9
CASSGGGAQETQYF
>TRBJ2-7|TRBV5-6
CASSLVETGNYEQYF
>TRBJ2-2|TRBV11-2
CASSVYRTGELFF
>TRBJ2-1|TRBV5-6
CASSVLPTVGNEQFF
>TRBJ2-5|TRBV14
CASSQDRTSTETQYF
>TRBJ2-5|TRBV15
CATTQGQETQYF
>TRBJ1-1|TRBV19
CASSMDSVNTEAFF
>TRBJ2-1|TRBV5-6
CASSPRASGPYNEQFF
>TRBJ2-5|TRBV5-1
CASSFADREVETQYF
>TRBJ2-3|TRBV7-3
CASSLTSRSSTDTQYF
>TRBJ2-3|TRBV9
CASSFSTDTQYF
>TRBJ1-2|TRBV27
CASSSAARDGYTF
>TRBJ2-3|TRBV6-1
CASSAPRTRQDTQYF
>TRBJ1-1|TRBV25-1
CASSDNTGTGVTEAFF
>TRBJ1-2|TRBV4-1
CASSQDGTVYGYTF
>TRBJ1-1|TRBV28
CASIRGMNTEAFF
>TRBJ1-2|TRBV19
CASSRSGILGQGALNYGYTF
>TRBJ2-5|TRBV6-1
CASREPPGETQYF
>TRBJ2-5|TRBV19
CASRQTSAETQYF
>TRBJ1-1|TRBV7-9
CASSLVLGQNTEAFF
>TRBJ2-1|TRBV15
CATNSGGAYNEQFF
>TRBJ1-1|TRBV6-6
CASSLEGQKEAFF
>TRBJ1-1|TRBV9
CASSVEGTSNTEAFF
>TRBJ2-1|TRBV12-5
CASGWGTGDNEQFF
>TRBJ2-1|TRBV6-1
CASSERASGGDEQFF
>TRBJ2-3|TRBV6-1
CASSEEAGGADTQYF
>TRBJ2-5|TRBV15
CATSRVSEETQYF